Listed below are T cell receptor beta chains from one sample, sequenced in a study of vaccination and CD4 T cells after COVID-19. Their antigen targets remain unknown. TCRdb redid the calling of the PCR reads with MiXCR, one entry per CDR3 protein. Among roughly 18,000 distinct CDR3 sequences, approximately 56% were seen once, and the ten largest hold more than 15%. The source material was CD4+ T cells from blood, cultured in vitro, sampled before SARS-CoV-2 vaccination. These receptors came from a human donor who had recovered from COVID-19. Both conserved end residues are trimmed from each CDR3. The order of the fields is V gene, clone size, CDR3 protein. Not every row has a clone size; where given, it reads once, few, many or a size class.

v_gene: TRBV6-1; abundance: NA; CDR3aa: ASSGDRVAYGYT
v_gene: TRBV19; abundance: NA; CDR3aa: ASSIRGATDTQY
v_gene: TRBV11-3; abundance: NA; CDR3aa: ASSLDNNNLGGYGYT
v_gene: TRBV19; abundance: NA; CDR3aa: ASRVLRSSGANVLT
v_gene: TRBV20-1; abundance: few; CDR3aa: SAMGQENNEQF
v_gene: TRBV20-1; abundance: NA; CDR3aa: SARDQGSGNTIY
v_gene: TRBV19; abundance: NA; CDR3aa: ASSGTGTPTGELF
v_gene: TRBV6-1; abundance: NA; CDR3aa: ASRTWTGHTEAF
v_gene: TRBV6-5; abundance: few; CDR3aa: ASSSETGNGGYT
v_gene: TRBV29-1; abundance: NA; CDR3aa: SVKGQGGENSPLH
v_gene: TRBV6-5; abundance: few; CDR3aa: ASSSWSQPQH
v_gene: TRBV9; abundance: NA; CDR3aa: ASSAHLGPDEQF
v_gene: TRBV20-1; abundance: NA; CDR3aa: SASGTSGDSTDTQY
v_gene: TRBV7-9; abundance: NA; CDR3aa: ASSPGTSGSVTGELF
v_gene: TRBV14; abundance: NA; CDR3aa: ASSQDLARSNSPLH
v_gene: TRBV20-1; abundance: once; CDR3aa: SATPLAGYGSEQY
v_gene: TRBV7-9; abundance: NA; CDR3aa: ASSLARGVSGVNQPQH
v_gene: TRBV7-2; abundance: NA; CDR3aa: ASSPGGTGSQTQY
v_gene: TRBV20-1; abundance: NA; CDR3aa: SASDSQRGAF
v_gene: TRBV19; abundance: few; CDR3aa: ASSIGGAAYEQY